The 25 T cell receptor beta chains below come from one sample, sequenced in a study of CD4 and CD8 cells across lung adenocarcinoma regions. MiXCR, run by TCRdb on the PCR reads, gives a single entry per CDR3 protein. This repertoire shows approximately 12,000 distinct CDR3 sequences, approximately 49% found once; its top ten account for about 33%. Sequenced: CD8+ T cells from the center of a lung tumor. These receptors were obtained from a female donor with lung adenocarcinoma. The CD4 and CD8 labels of this study may be unreliable.

As for this clonotype: A read error is possible here, since a much larger clone lies one base away. The rearrangement uses TRBV11-2 and TRBJ2-5; D gene uncertain. The J call is uncertain, as TRBJ2-1 better fits the DNA end. The CDR3 runs 12 residues. The germline CDR1 and CDR2 sequences are SGHAT and FQNNGV. For the CDR3, the DNA is TGTGCCAGCAGCGCCCCCTACTACGAGCAGTTCTTC. Residues: CASSAPYYEQFF.

This clonotype was found once. One end of the junction fails to match germline, which may point to a read error. The genes are TRBV6-1 and TRBJ2-1; weak D call: TRBD2 (5 bases). The CDR3 covers 15 residues. Germline V CDR1 and CDR2: MNHNS, SASEGT. The CDR3 DNA sequence: TGTGCCAGCGGCTTCTCCGGGGTGAGCACAGATGCGCAGTACTTT. This encodes CASGFSGVSTDAQYF.

A remark on this clonotype: At one boundary the junction diverges from the germline segment, which might be a read error. This chain connects TRBV6-1 to TRBJ2-5, with 9 bases that match TRBD2. The CDR3 covers 15 residues. The germline V gene has CDR1 MNHNS and CDR2 SASEGT. The CDR3 spells CARGPGGGGPDTQYF. CDR3 sequence (DNA): TGTGCCAGGGGTCCGGGCGGGGGGGGACCAGATACGCAGTATTTC.

This clonotype was detected many times. V and J are TRBV5-1 and TRBJ2-5; D gene uncertain. TRBJ2-7 matches the DNA end more closely, so the J call is doubtful. CDR3 length equals 12 residues. The germline V gene encodes CDR1 SGHRS and CDR2 YFSETQ. DNA of the CDR3: TGCGCCAGCAGCTTGGGAGACTACGAGCAGTACTTC. This translates into CASSLGDYEQYF.

The rearrangement joins TRBV4-1 to TRBJ2-1, with TRBD1 identical over 10 bases. Matching the DNA end better, TRBJ2-5 makes the J call doubtful. The CDR3 runs to 16 residues. Germline V gives CDR1 MGHRA, CDR2 YSYEKL. The CDR3 DNA sequence: TGCGCCAGCAGCCAGTCTGCCGGGACAGGGGAACAGACCCAGTACTTC. Residues: CASSQSAGTGEQTQYF.

This clonotype was seen only once. The CDR3 nucleotides are TGTGCCAGCAGCTTAGAAGGCAGGGCTGGGGCCAACGTCCTGACTTTC. It encodes CASSLEGRAGANVLTF. The chain is built from TRBV11-2 and TRBJ2-6; TRBD1 is a possible D gene (5 bases). Germline values: CDR1 SGHAT, CDR2 FQNNGV. V shed 0 bases and J shed 2 bases, with 8 bases lying between them. The CDR3 contains 16 residues.

The CDR3 sequence is CASSYWGTWGYTF. In nucleotides, the CDR3 is TGTGCCAGCAGTTATTGGGGGACATGGGGCTACACCTTC. This chain uses TRBV6-2 or TRBV6-3 with TRBJ1-2, with D possibly being TRBD1 (6 bases). Trimming took off 3 bases at V and 8 bases at J, with 13 bases between the two ends. The germline gives CDR1 MNHEY, CDR2 SVGEGT. This CDR3 contains 13 residues.

The rearrangement uses TRBV7-6 and TRBJ2-1; 11 bases map to TRBD2. CDR3 length: 15 residues. Losses at the gene ends were 5 bases for V and 5 bases for J; bases not matched to a gene: 5. Per germline, CDR1 SGHVS and CDR2 FNYEAQ. DNA of the CDR3: TGTGCCAGCAGCCCGAGACTAGCGGGGCACAATGAGCAGTTCTTC. Protein sequence: CASSPRLAGHNEQFF.

A few counts support this clonotype. V and J are TRBV6-5 and TRBJ2-2; 9 bases align to TRBD1. J lost 5 bases, V lost 4 bases, and 8 bases had no gene match. The CDR3 is 16 residues long. Per germline, CDR1 MNHEY and CDR2 SVGAGI. The chain's CDR3 is CASSLPWTGATGELFF. The CDR3 DNA follows: TGTGCCAGCAGTTTACCCTGGACAGGGGCAACCGGGGAGCTGTTTTTT.

The sample holds many counts of this clonotype. This rearrangement joins TRBV27 to TRBJ1-6; 8 bases are a match to TRBD1. CDR1 is MNHEY and CDR2 is SMNVEV in the germline V gene (reference sequence). V was pared by 7 bases and J by 9 bases, with 14 bases of the junction left unmatched. The CDR3 is made up of 16 amino acids. The chain's CDR3 is CASKYGPDRGSSPLHF. In DNA form, the CDR3 reads TGTGCCAGCAAGTATGGGCCCGACAGGGGATCTTCACCCCTCCACTTT.

This clonotype was counted a few times. This chain connects TRBV9 to TRBJ2-1; 8 positions agree with TRBD1. V lost 2 bases, J lost 4 bases, and 8 bases stayed unmatched. Germline V lookup: CDR1 SGDLS, CDR2 YYNGEE. This CDR3 has 16 residues. The CDR3 DNA follows: TGTGCCAGCAGCGTGGACTCGGGACAGGCATACAATGAGCAGTTCTTC. This gives the protein CASSVDSGQAYNEQFF.

The V and J genes are TRBV4-1 and TRBJ1-1; D is uncertain. Trimming left V 0 bases short and J 0 bases short, with 8 bases between. CDR1 is MGHRA, CDR2 YSYEKL, per germline. The CDR3 contains 15 residues. The CDR3 here is CASSQEGPMNTEAFF. For the CDR3, the DNA is TGCGCCAGCAGCCAAGAAGGGCCGATGAACACTGAAGCTTTCTTT.

V is TRBV6-1 and J is TRBJ2-3; TRBD2 might be the D (5 bases). The CDR3 is 13 amino acids. Trimming stripped 8 bases from V and 1 base from J, with 10 bases between. The germline CDR1 and CDR2 sequences are MNHNS and SASEGT. DNA for the CDR3: TGTGCCAGCTCTTTGGGAGGCACAGATACGCAGTATTTT. Protein: CASSLGGTDTQYF.

The V gene is TRBV27, the J gene TRBJ2-1; 8 bases agree with TRBD2. V trimming: 3 bases; J trimming: 12 bases; junction bases outside the gene matches: 10. The germline V gene encodes CDR1 MNHEY and CDR2 SMNVEV (reference sequence). This CDR3 region has 14 residues. The DNA of the CDR3 is TGTGCCAGCAGTTTTTTCGGGAGGGGAGGGTCGCAGTTCTTC. Translating gives CASSFFGRGGSQFF.

The genes are TRBV4-1 and TRBJ1-1; no reliable D call. Trimming left V 1 base short and J 5 bases short, with 11 bases between. The CDR3 runs to 14 residues. Germline assignment: CDR1 MGHRA and CDR2 YSYEKL. For the CDR3, the DNA is TGCGCCAGCAGCCAAGTTGGGTCCGGGACTGAAGCTTTCTTT. Translation gives CASSQVGSGTEAFF.

The chain recombines TRBV6-1 with TRBJ2-3, with 12 bases matching TRBD2. The V segment lost 2 bases and the J segment 4 bases; nucleotides outside the gene matches: 1. The CDR3 has 15 amino acids. CDR1 MNHNS and CDR2 SASEGT come from the germline V gene. CDR3 sequence reads: CASSELAGGPDTQYF. In nucleotides, the CDR3 is TGTGCCAGCAGTGAACTAGCGGGAGGGCCAGATACGCAGTATTTT.

This clonotype was seen a handful of times. This chain links TRBV28 with TRBJ2-5; 7 bases agree with TRBD1. The CDR3 covers 15 residues. V lost 2 bases and J lost 5; bases outside the gene matches: 8. The germline CDR1 and CDR2 sequences are MDHEN and SYDVKM. CDR3 sequence: CASSLDVRGTETQYF. The CDR3 DNA reads as TGTGCCAGCAGTTTAGATGTCAGGGGGACGGAGACCCAGTACTTC.

This clonotype was detected a few times. The chain links TRBV5-1 to TRBJ1-6, with D uncertain. The ends were cut back, 4 bases at V and 6 bases at J, with 20 bases in the middle. The CDR3 is made up of 17 amino acids. The V gene's germline CDR1 is SGHRS and CDR2 YFSETQ. The CDR3 region has the DNA TGCGCCAGCAGCCCTGGCCCCAATCTTAAGCGTAATTCACCCCTCCACTTT. Protein product: CASSPGPNLKRNSPLHF.

This clonotype has just a few counts. This chain joins TRBV6-5 and TRBJ2-1; D is unclear. The J call could be wrong; TRBJ2-5 is a better fit for the DNA end. CDR1 and CDR2 from the germline V gene are MNHEY and SVGAGI. CDR3 length: 13 amino acids. CDR3 amino acids: CASSSGSWETQYF. CDR3 nucleotide sequence: TGTGCCAGCAGTTCCGGGTCCTGGGAGACCCAGTACTTC.

This clonotype was found a few times. This chain uses TRBV27 with TRBJ2-1; no clear D gene. This CDR3 is built from 11 residues. Trimming took 5 bases from V and 4 from J, leaving 3 bases between them. Germline V CDR1 and CDR2: MNHEY, SMNVEV (reference sequence). The CDR3, as DNA: TGTGCCAGCAGTCGATACAATGAGCAGTTCTTC. Residues: CASSRYNEQFF.

This clonotype is labeled medium-sized. The V and J genes are TRBV6-5 and TRBJ2-4; no clear D gene. The CDR3 is 16 residues long. Germline assignment: CDR1 MNHEY and CDR2 SVGAGI. Trimming removed 0 bases at V and 0 bases at J, with 9 bases between. The DNA for the CDR3 is TGTGCCAGCAGTTACTCGGGTAATGTAGCCAAAAACATTCAGTACTTC. This gives the protein CASSYSGNVAKNIQYF.

The chain carries TRBV6-1 and TRBJ2-3; 8 bases are a match to TRBD2. The junction had 20 bases not matched to a gene; V was cut back by 9 bases and J by 12 bases. The germline gives CDR1 MNHNS, CDR2 SASEGT. This CDR3 is built from 15 residues. In DNA form, the CDR3 reads TGTGCCAGGAGTCGGGGGGGGCGTGACCCAGAGACCCAGTATTTT. Encoded protein: CARSRGGRDPETQYF.

This clonotype was found a few times. The chain combines TRBV6-1 with TRBJ2-4; 11 bases are shared with TRBD2. V was pared by 6 bases and J by 7 bases, with 5 bases of the junction left unmatched. The CDR3 is 14 residues long. Looked up from germline, CDR1 is MNHNS and CDR2 is SASEGT. This chain's CDR3 is CASSVAGGNNIQYF. The CDR3 region has the DNA TGTGCCAGCAGCGTAGCGGGGGGGAATAACATTCAGTACTTC.

The chain employs TRBV6-5 and TRBJ2-1; tentative D call: TRBD2 (5 bases). Germline values: CDR1 MNHEY, CDR2 SVGAGI. V lost 2 bases to trimming and J lost 6 bases, with 17 bases between them. This CDR3 comprises 16 residues. The CDR3 reads CASSYGSLVSGNEQFF. In DNA, the CDR3 is TGTGCCAGCAGTTACGGTTCACTAGTATCGGGCAATGAGCAGTTCTTC.

CDR3: CASSPKGTSVYNEQFF. The CDR3 nucleotides read TGTGCCAGCAGCCCCAAGGGGACTAGCGTATACAATGAGCAGTTCTTC. The chain combines TRBV7-6 with TRBJ2-1; TRBD2 aligns across 10 bases. This CDR3 region has 16 residues. Germline loops: CDR1 SGHVS, CDR2 FNYEAQ. V trimming: 5 bases; J trimming: 4 bases; junction bases outside the gene matches: 8. Full variable domain (rest looked up from reference TRBV7-6 and TRBJ2-1): GAGVSQSPRYKVTKRGQDVALRCDPISGHVSLYWYRQALGQGPEFLTYFNYEAQQDKSGLPNDRFSAERPEGSISTLTIQRTEQRDSAMYRCASSPKGTSVYNEQFFGPGTRLTVL.